Listed below are T cell receptor beta chains from one sample, sequenced in a study of T cells in localized non-small cell lung cancer. The protocol was immunoSEQ multiplex PCR, while the TCRdb copy is restricted to in-frame clones and leaves out a portion. This table has around 3,600 clones, about 29% appearing once. The material was lung tumor tissue, obtained before any cancer treatment. These receptors came from a male donor aged 60 or older with stage I lung adenocarcinoma. The CDR3 runs from the conserved cysteine through the conserved F or W. A D gene is named only where the DNA matches it firmly. Rows may omit the clone size; those that give it use once, few, many or a size class.

v_gene	abundance	j_gene	d_gene	CDR3aa	CDR3nt
TRBV6-8	NA	TRBJ1-1	NA	CASTPGVGFTEAFF	TGTGCCAGCACCCCGGGGGTCGGGTTCACTGAAGCTTTCTTT
TRBV11-3	medium-sized	TRBJ1-1	NA	CASTSPGRVRSNTEAFF	TGTGCCAGCACCTCCCCGGGGCGGGTTCGGTCGAACACTGAAGCTTTCTTT
TRBV9	medium-sized	TRBJ2-5	TRBD2	CASSVGRRLAGEGETQYF	TGTGCCAGCAGCGTAGGGAGACGTCTAGCGGGAGAGGGTGAGACCCAGTACTTC
TRBV19	few	TRBJ1-1	NA	CASMPRYRELGQNTEAFF	TGTGCCAGTATGCCCAGGTACAGGGAGTTAGGGCAGAACACTGAAGCTTTCTTT
TRBV19	NA	TRBJ1-1	NA	CASSIIGAGSNTEAFF	TGTGCCAGTAGTATTATCGGGGCAGGGTCGAACACTGAAGCTTTCTTT
TRBV28	NA	TRBJ1-2	NA	CASSLGGQEGYGYTF	TGTGCCAGCAGTTTAGGAGGTCAGGAGGGGTATGGCTACACCTTC
TRBV10-2	large	TRBJ1-4	NA	CASSVDLGREKLFF	TGCGCCAGCAGTGTGGACCTAGGGCGGGAAAAACTGTTTTTT
TRBV6-8	NA	TRBJ1-1	NA	CASSEPGLNTEAFF	TGTGCCAGCAGTGAGCCGGGGCTGAACACTGAAGCTTTCTTT
TRBV30	NA	TRBJ1-2	TRBD1	CAWSSGQGTYGYTF	TGTGCCTGGAGCTCGGGACAGGGAACCTATGGCTACACCTTC
TRBV5-1	NA	TRBJ1-5	NA	CASSLTMGHQPQHF	TGCGCCAGCAGCTTGACCATGGGGCATCAGCCCCAGCATTTT
TRBV9	few	TRBJ1-2	NA	CASSVDTGNYGYTF	TGTGCCAGCAGCGTAGACACGGGGAACTATGGCTACACCTTC
TRBV9	few	TRBJ2-5	NA	CASMAGSGFSKETQYF	TGTGCCAGCATGGCAGGTTCAGGGTTTTCCAAAGAGACCCAGTACTTC
TRBV6-8	few	TRBJ1-5	NA	CASSFEPVGQPQHF	TGTGCCAGCAGCTTCGAACCGGTCGGACAGCCCCAGCATTTT
TRBV12-5	NA	TRBJ2-2	NA	CASGLVGFGELFF	TGTGCTAGTGGTTTGGTAGGGTTCGGGGAGCTGTTTTTT
TRBV6-8	few	TRBJ1-2	NA	CASSADGGNYGYTF	TGTGCCAGCAGTGCCGACGGGGGAAACTATGGCTACACCTTC
TRBV11-3	NA	TRBJ2-7	TRBD2	CASSFLSGRATYEQYF	TGTGCCAGCAGCTTCCTTAGCGGGAGGGCGACCTACGAGCAGTACTTC
TRBV11-3	NA	TRBJ1-2	NA	CASSLSRGRDYGYTF	TGTGCCAGCAGCTTATCCAGGGGCCGTGACTATGGCTACACCTTC
TRBV11-3	few	TRBJ1-6	TRBD1	CASSLTGGNSPLHF	TGTGCCAGCAGCTTAACAGGGGGAAATTCACCCCTCCACTTT
TRBV11-3	NA	TRBJ1-2	NA	CASSLAMGTDIYGYTF	TGTGCCAGCAGCTTGGCCATGGGCACGGACATCTATGGCTACACCTTC
TRBV11-3	NA	TRBJ2-1	NA	CASSLGGDSSYNEQFF	TGTGCCAGCAGCTTGGGCGGGGACAGCTCCTACAATGAGCAGTTCTTC
TRBV7-7	few	TRBJ1-2	TRBD1	CASSPDAGGGYGYTF	TGTGCCAGCAGCCCAGACGCAGGGGGCGGGTATGGCTACACCTTC
TRBV5-1	NA	TRBJ1-1	TRBD1	CASSLGGTGTEAFF	TGCGCCAGCAGCTTGGGGGGGACAGGCACTGAAGCTTTCTTT
TRBV5-1	once	TRBJ1-4	NA	CASSSARGRGTNEKLFF	TGCGCCAGCAGCTCGGCGCGAGGGCGAGGGACTAATGAAAAACTGTTTTTT
TRBV14	medium-sized	TRBJ1-1	NA	CASQYDLGPGGTEAFF	TGTGCCAGCCAGTACGATCTGGGCCCTGGGGGCACTGAAGCTTTCTTT
TRBV23-1	NA	TRBJ1-3	NA	CASSQDGVQANTIYF	TGCGCCAGCAGCCAAGATGGTGTCCAGGCAAACACCATATATTTT
TRBV18	NA	TRBJ2-7	NA	CASSPLNQGVHEQYF	TGTGCCAGCTCACCACTGAACCAAGGGGTCCACGAGCAGTACTTC
TRBV12-5	NA	TRBJ2-6	NA	CASGFSGANVLTF	TGTGCTAGTGGTTTCTCTGGGGCCAACGTCCTGACTTTC
TRBV9	few	TRBJ1-1	TRBD1	CASSPRDSYTEAFF	TGTGCCAGCAGCCCGAGGGACAGTTACACTGAAGCTTTCTTT
TRBV19	NA	TRBJ1-1	NA	CASSIQATGTEAFF	TGTGCCAGTAGTATACAGGCGACAGGCACTGAAGCTTTCTTT
TRBV2	NA	TRBJ1-5	NA	CASSEWTGTGQPQHF	TGTGCCAGCAGTGAATGGACGGGGACCGGGCAGCCCCAGCATTTT
TRBV12-5	NA	TRBJ2-1	NA	CASGLVQGNEQFF	TGTGCTAGTGGTTTGGTCCAGGGGAATGAGCAGTTCTTC
TRBV28	few	TRBJ1-3	NA	CASTLGREDTIYF	TGTGCCAGCACCCTGGGAAGGGAAGACACCATATATTTT
TRBV11-1	NA	TRBJ1-3	NA	CASSLGAYSGNTIYF	TGTGCCAGCAGCTTGGGAGCTTACTCTGGAAACACCATATATTTT
TRBV9	NA	TRBJ1-4	TRBD1	CASRDRGGDSTNEKLFF	TGTGCCAGCAGGGACAGGGGAGGGGATTCAACTAATGAAAAACTGTTTTTT
TRBV11-3	few	TRBJ1-4	NA	CASRPGGANEKLFF	TGTGCCAGCAGGCCAGGCGGAGCGAATGAAAAACTGTTTTTT
TRBV6-8	NA	TRBJ2-3	NA	CAIRKSREYTDTQYF	TGTGCCATCAGAAAATCGCGGGAATACACAGATACGCAGTATTTT